This passage covers 21 T cell receptor beta chains from one sample sequenced in a study of OX40 agonist ivuxolimab in advanced cancers. The data were produced by immunoSEQ multiplex PCR, yet TCRdb's version contains in-frame clones alone and is incomplete. The sample records about 34,000 clones, roughly four fifths being singletons. The material was CD4+ or CD8+ T cells sorted from blood, obtained in a trial of the OX40 agonist ivuxolimab. These receptors were collected from an adult with an advanced solid tumor such as melanoma, head and neck, liver or kidney cancer.

The chain combines TRBV28 with TRBJ1-5; D is uncertain. The CDR3 length is 11 residues. Germline CDR1 reads MDHEN; CDR2 reads SYDVKM. The V gene lost 4 bases and the J gene lost 9 bases, with 7 bases spanning the gap. CDR3 sequence reads: CASSSTRPQHF. CDR3 nucleotides: TGTGCCAGCAGTTCCACCAGGCCCCAGCATTTT.

The chain links TRBV25-1 to TRBJ2-3; D perhaps matches TRBD1 (7 bases). The CDR3 loop spans 15 amino acids. Trimming pared 2 bases from V and 2 bases from J, leaving 11 bases between. Germline-derived CDR1 and CDR2 are MGHDK and SYGVNS. As DNA, the CDR3 is TGTGCCAGCAGTGAACAGGGGGGCACCACAGATACGCAGTATTTT. It codes for CASSEQGGTTDTQYF. The full variable domain, completed using reference TRBV25-1 and TRBJ2-3, is EADIYQTPRYLVIGTGKKITLECSQTMGHDKMYWYQQDPGMELHLIHYSYGVNSTEKGDLSSESTVSRIRTEHFPLTLESARPSHTSQYLCASSEQGGTTDTQYFGPGTRLTVL.

The V gene is TRBV27, the J gene TRBJ2-2; D possibly corresponds to TRBD1 (5 bases). The CDR3 spans 13 residues. Looked up from germline, CDR1 is MNHEY and CDR2 is SMNVEV (reference sequence). V was clipped by 5 bases and J by 6 bases, with 10 bases between them. The CDR3 sequence is CASSPTVSGELFF. Written as DNA, the CDR3 is TGTGCCAGCAGTCCGACAGTTTCCGGGGAGCTGTTTTTT.

The chain has TRBV2 and TRBJ2-5; 9 bases line up with TRBD2. The V segment lost 0 bases and the J segment 1 base; nucleotides outside the gene matches: 9. CDR3 length equals 18 residues. Per the germline V gene, CDR1 is SNHLY and CDR2 is FYNNEI. CDR3 sequence reads: CASSEAGSGGRGQETQYF. Written as DNA, the CDR3 is TGTGCCAGCAGTGAAGCAGGTAGCGGGGGCAGGGGCCAAGAGACCCAGTACTTC.

This clone has only a few counts. This chain connects TRBV5-6 to TRBJ1-6; D gene unclear. CDR1 and CDR2 from the germline V gene are SGHDT and YYEEEE. The CDR3 sequence is 12 residues long. V was trimmed by 5 bases and J by 10 bases, leaving 10 bases between them. CDR3: CASRVPLSPLHF. DNA for the CDR3: TGTGCCAGCAGGGTACCCCTCTCACCCCTCCACTTT.

This clone has just a few counts. The chain has TRBV7-8 and TRBJ2-1; D may be TRBD1 (6 bases). V was pared by 4 bases and J by 8 bases, with 18 bases between. Germline lookup yields CDR1 SGHVS and CDR2 FQNEAQ. This CDR3 region has 15 residues. CDR3 nucleotides: TGTGCCAGCAGCTCATACAGGGTCCCCTCGGATGAGCAGTTCTTC. Protein product: CASSSYRVPSDEQFF.

The chain links TRBV5-1 to TRBJ2-1; 8 bases are a match to TRBD2. The germline V gene encodes CDR1 SGHRS and CDR2 YFSETQ. Trimming cost V 0 bases and J 3 bases; bases outside gene matches: 2. This CDR3 is 15 amino acids long. In nucleotides, the CDR3 is TGCGCCAGCAGCTTGGCGGGACTAGACTACAATGAGCAGTTCTTC. It is translated as CASSLAGLDYNEQFF.

This clone was detected a few times. This sequence joins TRBV10-1 and TRBJ1-1; 8 positions agree with TRBD1. The germline CDR1 and CDR2 sequences are WNHNN and SYGVQD (reference sequence). The CDR3 runs to 15 residues. J gave up 4 bases and V 2 bases, and 6 bases lay outside the gene matches. CDR3 sequence: CASSERTGGGTEAFF. The CDR3 DNA reads TGCGCCAGCAGTGAGCGAACAGGGGGTGGCACTGAAGCTTTCTTT.

The V and J genes are TRBV7-9 and TRBJ1-2, with D tentatively TRBD1 (5 bases). V was shortened by 1 base and J by 3 bases, with 15 bases between the two germline ends. The CDR3 is 16 residues long. The germline gives CDR1 SEHNR, CDR2 FQNEAQ (reference sequence). Written as DNA, the CDR3 is TGTGCCAGCAGCTTAGTGGGGGGACCCTCGGACTATGGCTACACCTTC. This encodes CASSLVGGPSDYGYTF.

In this sample, this clone turned up once. The CDR3 protein is CASSQRQLNTEAFF. CDR3 nucleotide sequence: TGTGCCAGCAGCCAGCGACAGCTGAACACTGAAGCTTTCTTT. The chain employs TRBV6-6 and TRBJ1-1; a weak D match, TRBD1 (5 bases). Germline V gene sequence: CDR1 MNHNY, CDR2 SVGAGI (reference sequence). This CDR3 is built from 14 residues. With 6 bases removed from V and 0 bases from J, the gap between germline ends came to 11 bases.

This clone turned up a few times. The same CDR3 is also encoded by other DNA sequences in this sample. The chain joins TRBV30 to TRBJ2-3; 11 nucleotides match TRBD2. Germline V gene lookup returns CDR1 GTSNPN and CDR2 SVGIG (reference sequence). The CDR3 spans 15 residues. J was trimmed by 6 bases and V by 3 bases; bases with no gene match: 8. The CDR3 loop is CAWSEGSGGADTQYF. CDR3 coding DNA: TGTGCCTGGAGCGAAGGTAGCGGGGGGGCGGATACGCAGTATTTT.

The chain combines TRBV5-1 with TRBJ2-7; D perhaps matches TRBD2 (7 bases). This CDR3 comprises 15 residues. Germline V gene sequence: CDR1 SGHRS, CDR2 YFSETQ. Trimming removed 4 bases from V and 7 bases from J, with 21 bases in between. CDR3 residues: CASSLLGGGANEQYF. The CDR3 DNA sequence: TGCGCCAGCAGCCTGCTCGGAGGGGGGGCGAATGAGCAGTACTTC.

This chain links TRBV30 with TRBJ1-1; D might be TRBD1 (5 bases). V dropped 2 bases and J dropped 5 bases, with 12 bases sitting between them. The CDR3 has 13 residues. CDR1 and CDR2 (germline): GTSNPN, SVGIG (reference sequence). Written as DNA, the CDR3 is TGTGCCTGGAGTACCGGGACCCTAACTGAAGCTTTCTTT. Translating gives CAWSTGTLTEAFF.

This clone was counted a few times. The chain is built from TRBV19 and TRBJ1-5; tentative D call: TRBD1 (5 bases). Trimming removed 4 bases from V and 6 bases from J, with 19 bases in between. The CDR3 is 16 residues long. CDR1 and CDR2 from the germline V gene are LNHDA and SQIVND (reference sequence). DNA for the CDR3: TGTGCCAGTAGTACTCGGACAATTGGCGTAGGTCAGCCCCAGCATTTT. This gives the protein CASSTRTIGVGQPQHF.

The chain recombines TRBV6-1 with TRBJ1-3; D is perhaps TRBD1 (5 bases). The ends were cut back, 4 bases at V and 4 bases at J, with 14 bases in the middle. The CDR3 is 15 residues long. The germline gives CDR1 MNHNS, CDR2 SASEGT. The CDR3 DNA is TGTGCCAGCAGTGTCCCCCGGGGGTCCGGAAACACCATATATTTT. Its translation: CASSVPRGSGNTIYF.

The rearrangement joins TRBV5-1 to TRBJ2-1; D is ambiguous. This CDR3 comprises 14 residues. The V and J ends lost 0 bases and 2 bases respectively, with 6 bases between them. Germline assignment: CDR1 SGHRS and CDR2 YFSETQ. Here the CDR3 reads CASSLGVTYNEQFF. In DNA, the CDR3 is TGCGCCAGCAGCTTGGGGGTTACCTACAATGAGCAGTTCTTC.

The J gene is TRBJ1-1, the V gene TRBV6-1; no definite D call. Germline CDR1 is MNHNS and CDR2 is SASEGT. V was pared by 9 bases and J by 1 base, with 12 bases between. CDR3 length: 13 residues. The CDR3 DNA reads as TGTGCCAGTCTGTTGGGTGGGAACACTGAAGCTTTCTTT. This codes for CASLLGGNTEAFF.

A note on this clone: A junction end diverges from the germline sequence, so it may reflect a read error. The chain has TRBV6-1 and TRBJ1-6; 7 nucleotides align to TRBD1. Germline V CDR1 and CDR2: MNHNS, SASEGT. This CDR3 has 14 amino acids. The CDR3 here is CAISERGQLSPLHF. CDR3 DNA sequence: TGTGCCATCAGTGAGAGGGGACAGCTTTCACCCCTCCACTTT.

CDR3 amino acids: CAMGTKTDTQYF. The CDR3 DNA reads as TGTGCCATGGGGACCAAGACAGATACGCAGTATTTT. The chain has TRBV10-3 and TRBJ2-3, with D perhaps matching TRBD1 or TRBD2 (5 bases each). The ends were cut back, 9 bases at V and 3 bases at J, with 10 bases in the middle. Germline CDR1 reads ENHRY; CDR2 reads SYGVKD. The CDR3 extends over 12 amino acids.

This CDR3 is CASSPSRGADGELFF. CDR3 nucleotides: TGTGCCAGCAGCCCGTCCCGAGGGGCTGATGGGGAGCTGTTTTTT. The chain couples TRBV9 to TRBJ2-2; either TRBD1 or TRBD2 may supply D (5 bases each). CDR1 and CDR2 (germline): SGDLS, YYNGEE. This CDR3 contains 15 residues. Trimming removed 4 bases from V and 8 bases from J, with 18 bases in between. The full variable domain, in which reference TRBV9 and TRBJ2-2 provide the parts outside the CDR3, is DSGVTQTPKHLITATGQRVTLRCSPRSGDLSVYWYQQSLDQGLQFLIQYYNGEERAKGNILERFSAQQFPDLHSELNLSSLELGDSALYFCASSPSRGADGELFFGEGSRLTVL.

The rearrangement uses TRBV27 and TRBJ1-1; possible D gene TRBD1, 6 bases. V lost 4 bases and J 1 base, leaving 10 bases between the germline ends. The length of the CDR3 is 14 residues. CDR1 is MNHEY and CDR2 is SMNVEV in the germline V gene (reference sequence). The CDR3 sequence is CASSWGAANTEAFF. The CDR3 bases are TGTGCCAGCAGTTGGGGGGCTGCGAACACTGAAGCTTTCTTT.